This T cell receptor (beta chain) originates from a study of blood T cell repertoires in COVID-19. Study at large: The United States, Italy and Spain supplied acute and convalescent COVID-19 samples.

The germline gives CDR1 GTSNPN, CDR2 SVGIG (reference sequence). V was cut by 0 bases and J by 5 bases, with 8 bases left in between. The CDR3 covers 13 residues. In the authors' workflow: From reference gene primer amplification, estimates of nucleated cell counts were derived. Clones were read by immunoSEQ multiplex PCR, and TCRdb kept only the in-frame ones, dropping some. That table is the source of V, J and clone size, and D and trimming were worked out from the DNA. The sample lists 240,000 or so clones, 70% to 90% occurring once. A remark on this clone: Distinct nucleotide sequences in the sample also encode this CDR3.

The chain carries TRBV30 and TRBJ1-5; D possibly corresponds to TRBD1 (6 bases). Sequencing was carried out using peripheral blood. This receptor was identified in a woman aged 30 to 39 with acute or convalescent COVID-19. CDR3 protein: CAWSVGGDQPQHF. Written as DNA, the CDR3 is TGTGCCTGGAGTGTTGGGGGCGATCAGCCCCAGCATTTT.